The 32 T cell receptor beta chains below all came from one sample that was sequenced in a study of early T cells in non-severe SARS-CoV-2 infection. TCRdb reanalysed the 5' RACE reads using MiXCR and keeps one entry per CDR3 protein. The data contain about 60,000 distinct CDR3 sequences, roughly 12% of them singletons. The source material was whole blood. The receptors were sampled from an adult who was a healthcare worker with PCR-confirmed SARS-CoV-2 infection or an uninfected control (not recorded which).

This clonotype has only a few counts. The chain couples TRBV7-9 to TRBJ2-3, with 12 bases lining up with TRBD1. CDR3 length: 16 amino acids. Trimming cost V 5 bases and J 4 bases; bases outside gene matches: 7. Looked up from germline, CDR1 is SEHNR and CDR2 is FQNEAQ (reference sequence). Here the CDR3 DNA reads TGTGCCAGCAGCCCATGGGGACAGGGGGCGGCAGATACGCAGTATTTT. Protein: CASSPWGQGAADTQYF.

This clonotype turned up a few times. This sequence joins TRBV3-1 and TRBJ2-7, with 7 bases matching TRBD1. Germline CDR1 is LGHDT and CDR2 is YNNKEL (reference sequence). V lost 2 bases and J lost 3; bases outside the gene matches: 4. The CDR3 runs to 14 residues. DNA of the CDR3: TGTGCCAGCAGCCAAACTACAGGGGTCTACGAGCAGTACTTC. This encodes CASSQTTGVYEQYF.

This clonotype was detected only a few times. The rearrangement links TRBV12-3 or TRBV12-4 to TRBJ2-7; D unresolved. The CDR3 runs 14 residues. V dropped 3 bases and J dropped 0 bases, with 9 bases sitting between them. The CDR3 spells CASSFTPASYEQYF. As DNA, the CDR3 is TGTGCCAGCAGTTTTACTCCAGCCTCCTACGAGCAGTACTTC.

The V call is TRBV20-1, the J call TRBJ1-1, with a weak D call TRBD1 (5 bases). Germline loops: CDR1 DFQATT, CDR2 SNEGSKA (reference sequence). The CDR3 totals 13 residues. Trimming cost V 6 bases and J 1 base, with 12 bases left between them. The CDR3 reads CSAEDTWNTEAFF. CDR3 bases: TGCAGTGCCGAGGACACATGGAACACTGAAGCTTTCTTT.

This clonotype has a handful of counts. The chain carries TRBV7-3 and TRBJ2-1, with a weak D call TRBD1 (6 bases). CDR3 size: 15 residues. The germline gives CDR1 SGHTA, CDR2 FQGTGA. The V and J ends lost 6 bases and 0 bases respectively, with 12 bases between them. CDR3 residues: CASSLDSSSYNEQFF. CDR3 DNA sequence: TGTGCCAGCAGTCTGGACAGCAGCTCCTACAATGAGCAGTTCTTC.

This clonotype was recorded at least ten times. The chain links TRBV12-5 to TRBJ1-1; D is unclear. V was pared by 5 bases and J by 1 base, with 8 bases between. CDR1 and CDR2 (germline): LGHNT, FRNRAP. This CDR3 comprises 13 residues. This CDR3 is CASGPSPNTEAFF. Here the CDR3 DNA reads TGTGCTAGTGGTCCCTCCCCGAACACTGAAGCTTTCTTT.

This clonotype was seen at least ten times. The chain couples TRBV9 to TRBJ2-1, with 9 bases fitting TRBD1. The V segment lost 4 bases and the J segment 7 bases; nucleotides outside the gene matches: 9. The germline gives CDR1 SGDLS, CDR2 YYNGEE. The CDR3 totals 15 residues. CDR3 in amino acids: CASSFGQGILNEQFF. The CDR3, as DNA: TGTGCCAGCAGCTTCGGACAGGGGATATTAAATGAGCAGTTCTTC.

This clonotype was recorded at least ten times. The V gene is TRBV7-6, the J gene TRBJ2-1, with 12 bases aligning to TRBD2. Germline CDR1 SGHVS, CDR2 FNYEAQ. This CDR3 has 15 amino acids. The V and J ends lost 4 bases and 5 bases, in that order; junction bases with no gene match: 3. CDR3 sequence: CASSSTSGSDNEQFF. CDR3 DNA sequence: TGTGCCAGCAGCTCGACTAGCGGGAGCGACAATGAGCAGTTCTTC.

The chain is built from TRBV18 and TRBJ2-7; 12 nucleotides agree with TRBD2. CDR3 length: 14 amino acids. Germline loops: CDR1 KGHSH, CDR2 LQKENI. With V trimmed by 4 bases and J by 4 bases, 2 bases remained unmatched. The CDR3 DNA follows: TGTGCCAGCTCACGTGGACTAGCGGGATACGAGCAGTACTTC. Translated: CASSRGLAGYEQYF.

This clonotype appeared many times. The chain has TRBV20-1 and TRBJ2-7, with 10 nucleotides matching TRBD2. The CDR3 is 16 amino acids. V shed 1 base, J shed 3 bases, and the junction held 9 bases outside the gene matches. In germline, CDR1 is DFQATT, CDR2 SNEGSKA (reference sequence). CDR3 region: CSARASSGTSVYEQYF. CDR3 bases: TGCAGTGCTAGAGCCTCATCCGGGACTAGCGTCTACGAGCAGTACTTC.

The chain joins TRBV27 to TRBJ1-5, with TRBD1 as a possible D gene (5 bases). The CDR3 sequence is 16 residues long. Germline loops: CDR1 MNHEY, CDR2 SMNVEV (reference sequence). With 4 bases removed from V and 3 bases from J, the gap between germline ends came to 16 bases. CDR3 bases: TGTGCCAGCAGTTCTCACCCCCGGGGGAACAATCAGCCCCAGCATTTT. Translating it yields CASSSHPRGNNQPQHF.

This clonotype has a count of ten or more. The genes are TRBV29-1 and TRBJ2-1; D tentatively reads TRBD1 or TRBD2 (6 bases each). The ends were cut back, 5 bases at V and 7 bases at J, with 12 bases in the middle. Germline V CDR1 and CDR2: SQVTM, ANQGSEA. The CDR3 is made up of 12 amino acids. As DNA, the CDR3 is TGCAGCGTTCCGGGGGCTAGAAATGAGCAGTTCTTC. It codes for CSVPGARNEQFF.

The chain combines TRBV6-1 with TRBJ1-1; D not certain. The CDR3 runs to 16 residues. Germline V gene lookup returns CDR1 MNHNS and CDR2 SASEGT. Trimming cost V 2 bases and J 1 base, with 14 bases left between them. The CDR3: CASSESRWEGNTEAFF. DNA of the CDR3: TGTGCCAGCAGTGAAAGCCGCTGGGAGGGGAACACTGAAGCTTTCTTT.

With respect to this clonotype: This could be a read error, since a much larger clone is one nucleotide away. The CDR3, as DNA: TGTGCCAGCAGTACAAGGGAGTCTGGGGCCAACGTCCTGACTTTC. It specifies CASSTRESGANVLTF. The J gene is TRBJ2-6, the V gene TRBV7-9, with D tentatively TRBD2 (5 bases). V lost 6 bases, J lost 1 base, and 10 bases lay in between. The CDR3 is 15 residues long. The germline CDR1 and CDR2 sequences are SEHNR and FQNEAQ (reference sequence).

This clonotype has ten or more counts. The chain recombines TRBV6-5 with TRBJ2-1; the D gene is possibly TRBD2 (5 bases). CDR1 MNHEY and CDR2 SVGAGI come from the germline V gene. Trimming took off 4 bases at V and 8 bases at J, with 21 bases between the two ends. This CDR3 region has 16 residues. The CDR3 DNA follows: TGTGCCAGCAGTTTACGCCCTACTAGTATGGGCCATGAGCAGTTCTTC. Encoded protein: CASSLRPTSMGHEQFF.

A few counts support this clonotype. The rearrangement uses TRBV28 and TRBJ2-7; D uncertain. Germline V gene data show CDR1 as MDHEN and CDR2 as SYDVKM. The CDR3 is made up of 12 amino acids. Trimming took 4 bases from V and 3 from J, leaving 7 bases between them. In DNA form, the CDR3 reads TGTGCCAGCAGTTCGAATTACTACGAGCAGTACTTC. Protein product: CASSSNYYEQYF.

This clonotype was picked up many times. The rearrangement uses TRBV29-1 and TRBJ1-1; D remains ambiguous. CDR3 length: 12 residues. Germline values: CDR1 SQVTM, CDR2 ANQGSEA. The germline V and J ends were trimmed by 4 bases and 0 bases, with 6 bases remaining between them. In DNA, the CDR3 is TGCAGCGTTGTAAGGGTGAACACTGAAGCTTTCTTT. It specifies CSVVRVNTEAFF.

This clonotype was observed many times. This chain connects TRBV7-8 to TRBJ1-3; unclear D gene. Between the trimmed V and J ends, which lost 7 bases and 2 bases, there was a span of 15 bases. The CDR3 sequence is 15 residues long. CDR1 is SGHVS and CDR2 is FQNEAQ in the germline V gene. The CDR3 sequence: CASKDGLLTGNTIYF. The DNA for the CDR3 is TGTGCCAGCAAAGACGGCCTTCTTACTGGAAACACCATATATTTT.

The CDR3 here is CASSLQQGLSDEQFF. The CDR3 DNA follows: TGTGCCAGCAGCCTTCAACAGGGCCTCTCGGATGAGCAGTTCTTC. This rearrangement joins TRBV6-1 to TRBJ2-1; tentative D call: TRBD1 (6 bases). CDR1 is MNHNS and CDR2 is SASEGT in the germline V gene. The CDR3 sequence is 15 residues long. V lost 6 bases and J 8 bases, leaving 20 bases between the germline ends.

J is TRBJ1-5 and V is TRBV28, with a possible D match to TRBD1 (5 bases). The CDR3 consists of 17 residues. The germline V and J ends were trimmed by 6 bases and 0 bases, with 18 bases remaining between them. Per the germline V gene, CDR1 is MDHEN and CDR2 is SYDVKM. The CDR3 DNA is TGTGCCAGCAGCCGGCCTGACAGCGGATATAGCAATCAGCCCCAGCATTTT. Protein product: CASSRPDSGYSNQPQHF.

This clonotype was observed a few times. This chain joins TRBV2 and TRBJ2-5; TRBD2 matches at 12 bases. V lost 4 bases, J lost 5 bases, and 2 bases stayed unmatched. The CDR3 loop spans 14 amino acids. CDR1 is SNHLY and CDR2 is FYNNEI in the germline V gene. The CDR3 nucleotides are TGTGCCAGCAGTGCCGGGACTAGCGGGGAGACCCAGTACTTC. It encodes CASSAGTSGETQYF. The variable domain in full, completed from reference TRBV2 and TRBJ2-5, reads EPEVTQTPSHQVTQMGQEVILRCVPISNHLYFYWYRQILGQKVEFLVSFYNNEISEKSEIFDDQFSVERPDGSNFTLKIRSTKLEDSAMYFCASSAGTSGETQYFGPGTRLLVL.

In this sample, this clonotype turned up many times. J is TRBJ2-3 and V is TRBV28; 7 nucleotides align to TRBD1. The CDR3 extends over 13 amino acids. The germline CDR1 and CDR2 sequences are MDHEN and SYDVKM. V shed 8 bases and J 2 bases; nucleotides not matched to a gene: 4. CDR3 sequence: CASLGQSTDTQYF. The CDR3 DNA reads as TGTGCCAGCTTGGGACAGTCCACAGATACGCAGTATTTT. Looking up the rest from reference TRBV28 and TRBJ2-3 gives the full variable domain: DVKVTQSSRYLVKRTGEKVFLECVQDMDHENMFWYRQDPGLGLRLIYFSYDVKMKEKGDIPEGYSVSREKKERFSLILESASTNQTSMYLCASLGQSTDTQYFGPGTRLTVL.

This clonotype was seen many times. The chain couples TRBV29-1 to TRBJ2-7; D may correspond to TRBD1 or TRBD2 (5 bases each). Germline V CDR1 and CDR2: SQVTM, ANQGSEA. CDR3 length equals 13 residues. Trimming left V 5 bases short and J 6 bases short, with 17 bases between. Here the CDR3 DNA reads TGCAGCGTTTACGGGGCAGTTTTAGGCGAGCAGTACTTC. As protein: CSVYGAVLGEQYF.

This clonotype was detected a few times. This chain joins TRBV5-6 and TRBJ1-4; no definite D call. This CDR3 spans 16 amino acids. Germline loops: CDR1 SGHDT, CDR2 YYEEEE. Trimming shortened V by 0 bases and J by 2 bases, and 11 bases separated the two germline ends. DNA for the CDR3: TGTGCCAGCAGCTTGGGTGCGGCAGGTACTAATGAAAAACTGTTTTTT. This codes for CASSLGAAGTNEKLFF.

This clonotype was observed a handful of times. The V and J genes are TRBV29-1 and TRBJ2-6, with D uncertain. Germline CDR1 SQVTM, CDR2 ANQGSEA. There are 14 residues in the CDR3. The V end lost 4 bases, the J end lost 0 bases, and 7 bases lay between the germline ends. The CDR3 nucleotides read TGCAGCGTTGGGGGAAGCTCTGGGGCCAACGTCCTGACTTTC. It translates to CSVGGSSGANVLTF.

The rearrangement uses TRBV3-1 and TRBJ2-2, with D maybe TRBD2 (5 bases). V was trimmed by 4 bases and J by 6 bases, leaving 9 bases between them. The CDR3 extends over 13 amino acids. From germline, CDR1 is LGHDT and CDR2 YNNKEL (reference sequence). This CDR3 reads CASSPGLPGELFF. CDR3 sequence (DNA): TGTGCCAGCAGCCCCGGACTTCCCGGGGAGCTGTTTTTT.

The chain has TRBV28 and TRBJ1-1; TRBD1 matches 8 bases. Trimming removed 5 bases from V and 6 bases from J; junction bases left unmatched: 14. CDR3 size: 16 residues. Per the germline V gene, CDR1 is MDHEN and CDR2 is SYDVKM. Here the CDR3 reads CASSLSGTGRRAEAFF. The DNA for the CDR3 is TGTGCCAGCAGTCTCTCCGGGACAGGCAGAAGAGCTGAAGCTTTCTTT.

In its sample, this clonotype was seen many times. The chain employs TRBV19 and TRBJ2-2; D is uncertain. The CDR3 loop spans 14 amino acids. Trimming removed 5 bases at V and 4 bases at J, with 11 bases between. The V gene's germline CDR1 is LNHDA and CDR2 SQIVND (reference sequence). The CDR3 DNA is TGTGCCAGTAGTGTTCCCGACTTCACCGGGGAGCTGTTTTTT. Its protein is CASSVPDFTGELFF.

This clonotype showed up many times. The rearrangement links TRBV5-1 to TRBJ2-1; 11 nucleotides match TRBD2. With V trimmed by 4 bases and J by 5 bases, 2 bases remained unmatched. CDR3 length equals 14 residues. CDR1 is SGHRS, CDR2 YFSETQ, per germline. The DNA of the CDR3 is TGCGCCAGCAGCATACTAGCGGGAGACAATGAGCAGTTCTTC. Its translation is CASSILAGDNEQFF.

This clonotype showed up just a few times. The V gene is TRBV7-9, the J gene TRBJ2-1, with TRBD1 matching over 9 bases. CDR3 length: 15 residues. After removal of 5 bases from V and 2 bases from J, the junction contained 4 bases not matched to a gene. Germline values: CDR1 SEHNR, CDR2 FQNEAQ (reference sequence). The CDR3 DNA follows: TGTGCCAGCAGCATCCGGGACAGGGCCTACAATGAGCAGTTCTTC. The encoded protein is CASSIRDRAYNEQFF.

This chain joins TRBV9 and TRBJ2-3; 9 nucleotides agree with TRBD2. The CDR3 spans 14 residues. Germline lookup yields CDR1 SGDLS and CDR2 YYNGEE. The junction had 3 bases not matched to a gene; V was cut back by 3 bases and J by 4 bases. The CDR3 DNA follows: TGTGCCAGCAGCGGTAGCGGGAGCCCAGATACGCAGTATTTT. Translation gives CASSGSGSPDTQYF. Full variable domain (outside the CDR3, taken from reference TRBV9 and TRBJ2-3): DSGVTQTPKHLITATGQRVTLRCSPRSGDLSVYWYQQSLDQGLQFLIQYYNGEERAKGNILERFSAQQFPDLHSELNLSSLELGDSALYFCASSGSGSPDTQYFGPGTRLTVL.

The chain is built from TRBV25-1 and TRBJ2-5; a possible D gene is TRBD2 (6 bases). The CDR3 extends over 13 amino acids. CDR1 and CDR2 (germline): MGHDK, SYGVNS. The V and J ends lost 2 bases and 5 bases respectively, with 9 bases between them. The CDR3 spells CASSEGGAETQYF. In DNA, the CDR3 is TGTGCCAGCAGTGAAGGAGGGGCCGAGACCCAGTACTTC.